The present T cell receptor (beta chain) was sequenced within a study of chemoradiotherapy in HPV16-positive cancers. Study-wide context: Candidate HPV-specific T-cell clones and common TCR motifs came from functional assays in two HPV16-positive patients.

Overall study results and limits: In HPV16-positive patients, HPV-responsive T-cell expansion tracked better recurrence-free survival.

The method was immunoSEQ multiplex PCR; TCRdb's version includes in-frame clones alone and lacks a portion of them. Of tens of thousands of clones listed, about 93% are singletons. As regards this clone: Its antigen remains unidentified.

Trimming shortened V by 6 bases and J by 0 bases, and 18 bases separated the two germline ends. CDR1 and CDR2 (germline): SGHVS, FNYEAQ. There are 17 residues in the CDR3. The sample here was blood, taken from a patient who underwent chemoradiotherapy. The sequence was collected from a human donor with HPV-associated anogenital cancer. The chain links TRBV7-6 to TRBJ1-3; possibly TRBD1 for D (5 bases). CDR3 amino acids: CASRLTPDSNSGNTIYF. CDR3 DNA: TGTGCCAGCAGGCTAACCCCCGACAGTAACTCTGGAAACACCATATATTTT.